Listed below are T cell receptor beta chains from one sample, sequenced in a study of blood T cell repertoires in COVID-19. Produced via immunoSEQ multiplex PCR; TCRdb's table is partial and in-frame only. The repertoire holds around 200,000 clones, with 70% to 90% as singletons. Sequences were obtained from PBMCs or T cells enriched from blood (not recorded which). The receptors were sampled from a woman in her fifties or sixties in a cohort exposed to, infected with or recovered from COVID-19 (not recorded which). Both conserved end residues are part of each CDR3. D genes are given only for firm matches. Part of the rows lack a size; the others show once, few, many or a class for expanded clones.

CDR3 DNA: TGCGCCAGCAGCCGAGTGGTTGGAAACACCATATATTTT; CDR3 protein: CASSRVVGNTIYF; V gene: TRBV4-3; D gene: NA; clone size: NA; J gene: TRBJ1-3
CDR3 DNA: TGTGCCAGCAGCGACCCAAGACAGGGGAACATAAATTCACCCCTCCACTTT; CDR3 protein: CASSDPRQGNINSPLHF; V gene: TRBV11-2; D gene: TRBD1; clone size: NA; J gene: TRBJ1-6
CDR3 DNA: TGTGCCAGCAGCCCAGGGAGTGGGGGGTTTCTCGAGCAGTACTTC; CDR3 protein: CASSPGSGGFLEQYF; V gene: TRBV7-9; D gene: NA; clone size: few; J gene: TRBJ2-7
CDR3 DNA: TGCGCCAGCAGTCCCGGGACTAGCGGGGACACTGAGCAGTTCTTC; CDR3 protein: CASSPGTSGDTEQFF; V gene: TRBV5-1; D gene: TRBD2; clone size: NA; J gene: TRBJ2-1
CDR3 DNA: TGTGCCAGCAGCTTAACCGGGGGGGTTTACAATGAGCAGTTCTTC; CDR3 protein: CASSLTGGVYNEQFF; V gene: TRBV7-3; D gene: TRBD2; clone size: NA; J gene: TRBJ2-1
CDR3 DNA: TGTGCTAGTGGTCCGACAGAGAACACTGAAGCTTTCTTT; CDR3 protein: CASGPTENTEAFF; V gene: TRBV12-5; D gene: NA; clone size: few; J gene: TRBJ1-1
CDR3 DNA: TGTGCCAGCAGCTTGGCAGGGGTCAATGAGCAGTTCTTC; CDR3 protein: CASSLAGVNEQFF; V gene: TRBV5-5; D gene: NA; clone size: NA; J gene: TRBJ2-1
CDR3 DNA: TGTGCCAGCAGCCGCTGGCAGGTGCGGGCTTCAACTAATGAAAAACTGTTTTTT; CDR3 protein: CASSRWQVRASTNEKLFF; V gene: TRBV7-8; D gene: NA; clone size: once; J gene: TRBJ1-4
CDR3 DNA: TGTGCCTGGAGTGAAGGGACAGGGGGCTGGGATGAGCAGTTCTTC; CDR3 protein: CAWSEGTGGWDEQFF; V gene: TRBV30; D gene: TRBD1; clone size: NA; J gene: TRBJ2-1
CDR3 DNA: TGCGCCAGCAGCGAAACAGTGGGTTTTAGTGGCTACACCTTC; CDR3 protein: CASSETVGFSGYTF; V gene: TRBV5-1; D gene: NA; clone size: NA; J gene: TRBJ1-2
CDR3 DNA: TGTGCCAGCAGTTTTTTGGCCGCTAGCAATCAGCCCCAGCATTTT; CDR3 protein: CASSFLAASNQPQHF; V gene: TRBV28; D gene: NA; clone size: NA; J gene: TRBJ1-5
CDR3 DNA: TGTGCCAGCAGCACCAGGGGCCTGGACACTGAAGCTTTCTTT; CDR3 protein: CASSTRGLDTEAFF; V gene: TRBV7-2; D gene: NA; clone size: NA; J gene: TRBJ1-1
CDR3 DNA: TGTGCCAGCAGCTTAGATCAGGGCAGCAATCAGCCCCAGCATTTT; CDR3 protein: CASSLDQGSNQPQHF; V gene: TRBV7-2; D gene: NA; clone size: NA; J gene: TRBJ1-5
CDR3 DNA: TGTGCCAGCAGTGGCGTACAGGGCAATTCACCCCTCCACTTT; CDR3 protein: CASSGVQGNSPLHF; V gene: TRBV5-4; D gene: NA; clone size: NA; J gene: TRBJ1-6
CDR3 DNA: TGTGCCAGCAGTGAACGGCAGGGGGGCCCCTACGAGCAGTACTTC; CDR3 protein: CASSERQGGPYEQYF; V gene: TRBV2; D gene: NA; clone size: NA; J gene: TRBJ2-7
CDR3 DNA: TGTGCGGGGCAGCGAGTCGCAGATACGCAGTATTTT; CDR3 protein: CAGQRVADTQYF; V gene: TRBV12-5; D gene: NA; clone size: NA; J gene: TRBJ2-3
CDR3 DNA: TGTGCCAGCAGCAAAAGGGCAGCGGGGGGGCCAGATACGCAGTATTTT; CDR3 protein: CASSKRAAGGPDTQYF; V gene: TRBV21-1; D gene: NA; clone size: NA; J gene: TRBJ2-3
CDR3 DNA: TGTGCCAGCAGCTTAAACTATCGGGAAAAGAACAACTATGGCTACACCTTC; CDR3 protein: CASSLNYREKNNYGYTF; V gene: TRBV11-2; D gene: NA; clone size: NA; J gene: TRBJ1-2
CDR3 DNA: TGTGCCAGCAGACCGGACAGTGAAGCTTTCTTT; CDR3 protein: CASRPDSEAFF; V gene: TRBV2; D gene: NA; clone size: NA; J gene: TRBJ1-1
CDR3 DNA: TGCGCCAGCAGCGGAGGACCAGGAATCTCTGGAAACACCATATATTTT; CDR3 protein: CASSGGPGISGNTIYF; V gene: TRBV5-1; D gene: NA; clone size: few; J gene: TRBJ1-3
CDR3 DNA: TGTGCCAGCAGTTACCCCAGACTAGCGGGGGGTCTTGGGGCCAACGTCCTGACTTTC; CDR3 protein: CASSYPRLAGGLGANVLTF; V gene: TRBV6-2/TRBV6-3; D gene: TRBD2; clone size: NA; J gene: TRBJ2-6
CDR3 DNA: TGTGCCAGCAGCTTACAGGATTTAGTCTCTGGGGCCAACGTCCTGACTTTC; CDR3 protein: CASSLQDLVSGANVLTF; V gene: TRBV7-8; D gene: NA; clone size: NA; J gene: TRBJ2-6
CDR3 DNA: TGTGCCAGCAGCTTAGTGGGGGGGAGCTCTGGAAACACCATATATTTT; CDR3 protein: CASSLVGGSSGNTIYF; V gene: TRBV7-2; D gene: NA; clone size: NA; J gene: TRBJ1-3
CDR3 DNA: TGTGCCAGCCAACCGGACACATCCACAGATACGCAGTATTTT; CDR3 protein: CASQPDTSTDTQYF; V gene: TRBV2; D gene: NA; clone size: NA; J gene: TRBJ2-3